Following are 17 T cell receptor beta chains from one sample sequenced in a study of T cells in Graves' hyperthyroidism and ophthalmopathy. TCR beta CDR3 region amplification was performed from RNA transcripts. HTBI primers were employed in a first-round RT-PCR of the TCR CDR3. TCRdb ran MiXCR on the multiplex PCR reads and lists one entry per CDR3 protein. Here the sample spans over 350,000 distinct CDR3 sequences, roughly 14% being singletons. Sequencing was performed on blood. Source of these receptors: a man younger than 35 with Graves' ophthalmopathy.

The CDR3 is CASKNIGHTEAFF. Here the CDR3 DNA reads TGTGCCAGCAAAAACATAGGTCACACTGAAGCTTTCTTT. V gene TRBV7-9 combines with J gene TRBJ1-1, with D unresolved. V shed 7 bases and J shed 3 bases, with 12 bases lying between them. Per the germline V gene, CDR1 is SEHNR and CDR2 is FQNEAQ (reference sequence). CDR3 length equals 13 residues.

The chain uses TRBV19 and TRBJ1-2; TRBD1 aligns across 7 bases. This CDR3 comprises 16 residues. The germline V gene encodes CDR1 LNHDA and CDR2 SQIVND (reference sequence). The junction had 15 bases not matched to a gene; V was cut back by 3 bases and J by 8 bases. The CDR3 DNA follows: TGTGCCAGTAGTATCCCTCAAGGGACAGCCCGATGGGGCTACACCTTC. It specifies CASSIPQGTARWGYTF.

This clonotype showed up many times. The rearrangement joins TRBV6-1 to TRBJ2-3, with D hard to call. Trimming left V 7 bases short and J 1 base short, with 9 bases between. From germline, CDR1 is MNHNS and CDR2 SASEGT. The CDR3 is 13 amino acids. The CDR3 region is CASNLDRTDTQYF. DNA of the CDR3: TGTGCCAGCAATCTTGACCGCACAGATACGCAGTATTTT.

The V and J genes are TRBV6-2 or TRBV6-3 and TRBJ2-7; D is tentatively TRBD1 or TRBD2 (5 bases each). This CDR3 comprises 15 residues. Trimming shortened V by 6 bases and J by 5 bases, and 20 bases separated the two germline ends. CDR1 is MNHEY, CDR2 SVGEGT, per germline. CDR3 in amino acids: CASSPSPDSSHEQYF. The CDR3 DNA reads TGTGCCAGCAGCCCTAGCCCAGACAGCAGCCACGAGCAGTACTTC.

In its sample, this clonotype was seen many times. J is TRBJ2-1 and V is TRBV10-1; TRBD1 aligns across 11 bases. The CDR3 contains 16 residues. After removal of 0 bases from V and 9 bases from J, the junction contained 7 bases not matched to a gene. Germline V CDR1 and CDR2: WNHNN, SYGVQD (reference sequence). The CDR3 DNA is TGCGCCAGCAGTGAGTCGGACAGGGGGCCCACTTTTGAGCAGTTCTTC. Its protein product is CASSESDRGPTFEQFF.

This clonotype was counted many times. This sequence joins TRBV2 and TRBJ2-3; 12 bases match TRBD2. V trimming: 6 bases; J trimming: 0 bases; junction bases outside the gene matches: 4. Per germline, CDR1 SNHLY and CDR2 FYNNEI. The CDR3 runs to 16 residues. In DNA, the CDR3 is TGTGCCAGCAGACCGGGACTAGCGGGTAGCACAGATACGCAGTATTTT. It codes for CASRPGLAGSTDTQYF.

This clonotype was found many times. CDR3 amino acids: CASSFGGTTAYNEQFF. As DNA, the CDR3 is TGTGCCAGCAGCTTCGGCGGGACAACGGCCTACAATGAGCAGTTCTTC. V usage is TRBV7-2 and J usage is TRBJ2-1; D tentatively reads TRBD1 or TRBD2 (6 bases each). The CDR3 contains 16 residues. Germline CDR1 is SGHTA and CDR2 is FQGNSA. The V and J ends lost 3 bases and 2 bases respectively, with 14 bases between them.

This chain's CDR3 is CASSGGRGGTGELFF. CDR3 DNA sequence: TGTGCCAGCAGCGGGGGGAGGGGTGGTACCGGGGAGCTGTTTTTT. The V gene is TRBV6-2 or TRBV6-3, the J gene TRBJ2-2, with 7 bases identical to TRBD2. Germline lookup yields CDR1 MNHEY and CDR2 SVGEGT. V was pared by 6 bases and J by 5 bases, with 9 bases of the junction left unmatched. This CDR3 comprises 15 residues.

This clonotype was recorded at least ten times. The DNA for the CDR3 is TGTGCCAGCAGCTTCACTGGTGGGGGTCAGTACTTC. This codes for CASSFTGGGQYF. The chain has TRBV12-3 or TRBV12-4 and TRBJ2-4; the D gene could be TRBD1 or TRBD2 (5 bases each). The CDR3 has 12 residues. Between the trimmed V and J ends, which lost 6 bases and 12 bases, there was a span of 15 bases.

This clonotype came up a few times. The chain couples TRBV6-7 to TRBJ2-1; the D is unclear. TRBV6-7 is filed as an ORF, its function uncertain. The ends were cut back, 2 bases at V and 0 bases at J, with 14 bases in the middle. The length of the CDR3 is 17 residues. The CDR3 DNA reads TGTGCCAGCAGTTACCTAACTGCTCCGAGCTCCTACAATGAGCAGTTCTTC. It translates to CASSYLTAPSSYNEQFF.

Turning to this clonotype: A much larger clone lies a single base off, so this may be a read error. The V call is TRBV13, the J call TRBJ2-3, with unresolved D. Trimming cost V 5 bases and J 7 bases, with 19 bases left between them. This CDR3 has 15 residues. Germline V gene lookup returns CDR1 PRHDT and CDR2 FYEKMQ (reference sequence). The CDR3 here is CASSAYPARRNTQYF. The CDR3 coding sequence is TGTGCCAGCAGCGCTTACCCGGCCAGGCGGAATACGCAGTATTTT.

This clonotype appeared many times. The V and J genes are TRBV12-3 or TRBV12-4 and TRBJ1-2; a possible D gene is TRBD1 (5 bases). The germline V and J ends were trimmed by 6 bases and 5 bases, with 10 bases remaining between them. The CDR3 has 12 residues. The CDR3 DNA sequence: TGTGCCAGCAGCACCTCAGGGTATGGCTACACCTTC. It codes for CASSTSGYGYTF.

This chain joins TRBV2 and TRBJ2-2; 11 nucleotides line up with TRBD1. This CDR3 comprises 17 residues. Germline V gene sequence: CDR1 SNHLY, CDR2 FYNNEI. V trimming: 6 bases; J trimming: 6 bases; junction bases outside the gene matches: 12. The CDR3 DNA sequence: TGTGCCAGCAGCGGCAGCGGGACAGGGGGAGTACCCGGGGAGCTGTTTTTT. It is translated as CASSGSGTGGVPGELFF.

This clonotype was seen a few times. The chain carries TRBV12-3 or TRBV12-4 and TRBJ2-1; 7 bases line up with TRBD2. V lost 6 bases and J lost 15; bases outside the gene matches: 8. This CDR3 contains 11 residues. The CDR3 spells CASRLGTIPFF. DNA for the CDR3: TGTGCCAGCAGATTGGGGACTATCCCGTTCTTC.

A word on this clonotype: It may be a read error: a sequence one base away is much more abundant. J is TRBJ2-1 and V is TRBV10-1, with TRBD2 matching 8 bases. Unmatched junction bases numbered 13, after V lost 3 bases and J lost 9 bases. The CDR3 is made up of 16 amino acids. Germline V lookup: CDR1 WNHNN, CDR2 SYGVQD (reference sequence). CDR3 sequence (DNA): TGCGCCAGCAGTGACCGGACTAGCAGGAGGGCGGGTGAGCAGTTCTTC. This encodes CASSDRTSRRAGEQFF.

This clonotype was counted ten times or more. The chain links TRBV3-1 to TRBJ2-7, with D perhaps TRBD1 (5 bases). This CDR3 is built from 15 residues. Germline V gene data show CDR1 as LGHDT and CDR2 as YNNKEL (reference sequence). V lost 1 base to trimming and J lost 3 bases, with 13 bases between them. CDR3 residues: CASSQVGGAIYEQYF. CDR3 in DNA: TGTGCCAGCAGCCAAGTCGGTGGGGCCATCTACGAGCAGTACTTC.

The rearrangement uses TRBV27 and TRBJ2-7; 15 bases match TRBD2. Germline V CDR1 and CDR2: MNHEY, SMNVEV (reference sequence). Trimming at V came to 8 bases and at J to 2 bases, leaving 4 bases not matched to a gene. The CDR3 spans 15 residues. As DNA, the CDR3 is TGTGCCAGCCGGGGACTAGCGGGGGGCGCCTACGAGCAGTACTTC. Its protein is CASRGLAGGAYEQYF.